Sequencing of this T cell receptor (beta chain) was carried out in a study of blood T cell repertoires in COVID-19. In the study overall: PBMCs, B-cell-depleted T cells, or T cells were the source of the cDNA or gDNA that made up the material.

In the source study's methods: Using reference gene primer amplification, nucleated cell counts were estimated. The protocol was immunoSEQ multiplex PCR, while the TCRdb copy is restricted to in-frame clones and leaves out a portion. Clone size and V and J calls were adopted from that table, with D and trimming inferred from the DNA. Counted here are 65,000 to 75,000 clones, around 80% occurring once; the ten biggest clones make up 15% to 17%. V was pared by 8 bases and J by 6 bases, with 19 bases between. Germline V CDR1 and CDR2: SNHLY, FYNNEI. The CDR3 loop spans 15 amino acids. The material sequenced was peripheral blood. The chain links TRBV2 to TRBJ2-2, with no clear D. This TCR was sampled from a man older than 75 with acute or convalescent COVID-19. CDR3 region: CASGQQQTTSGELFF. The CDR3 coding sequence is TGTGCCAGCGGCCAACAGCAGACAACCTCCGGGGAGCTGTTTTTT.